A selection of T cell receptor beta chains follows, all from one sample in a study of human T cells and chemical hapten exposure. One entry per CDR3 protein results from TCRdb running MiXCR on the RACE reads. The sample lists about 140,000 distinct CDR3 sequences; 10% to 15% were seen once. This material consisted of whole blood, taken in connection with sensitization to the hapten diphenylcyclopropenone (DPC). The receptor set was obtained from a woman in her forties or fifties with alopecia areata. Some clones in this sample may be carry-over from other donors' samples. Both conserved end residues are part of each CDR3. The order of the fields is J gene, D gene, clone size, V gene, CDR3 DNA, CDR3 protein. D genes are given only for firm matches. The size field is filled for only some rows; it gives once, few, many or a size class.

TRBJ2-7 | NA | many | TRBV27 | TGTGCCAGCAGTTCGCGGGGGCACGAGCAGTACTTC | CASSSRGHEQYF
TRBJ2-5 | NA | many | TRBV11-1 | TGTGCCAGCAGCTTAGAACTAGAACAAGAGACCCAGTACTTC | CASSLELEQETQYF
TRBJ1-1 | NA | few | TRBV28 | TGTGCCAGCACTGCCAGTCTCGGACAGAGGAGGACTGAAGCTTTCTTT | CASTASLGQRRTEAFF
TRBJ1-2 | NA | few | TRBV28 | TGTGCCAGCAGTTCCCGGGGGGGAGGCTACACCTTC | CASSSRGGGYTF
TRBJ2-1 | TRBD1 | few | TRBV12-3/TRBV12-4 | TGTGCCAGCAGTTTAGGACAGGGGGGCAACAATGAGCAGTTCTTC | CASSLGQGGNNEQFF
TRBJ1-1 | TRBD1 | few | TRBV4-3 | TGCGCCAGCAGCCAAGTCCGAACAGGGGGCGCGGAGGGAGCTTTCTTT | CASSQVRTGGAEGAFF
TRBJ2-7 | TRBD1 | NA | TRBV19 | TGTGCCAGTAGGCCGGGACAGGGACCCCACGAGCAGTACTTC | CASRPGQGPHEQYF
TRBJ2-1 | TRBD2 | few | TRBV11-1 | TGTGCCAGCAGCCGCGGGACTAGCGGGAGCCCCCGGCAGTTCTTC | CASSRGTSGSPRQFF
TRBJ2-2 | NA | NA | TRBV18 | TGTGCCAGCTCACCAAGGGGGACCGCGAACACCGGGGAGCTGTTTTTT | CASSPRGTANTGELFF
TRBJ2-7 | NA | NA | TRBV30 | TGTGCCTGGAGACAGGGAAACTCCTACGAGCAGTACTTC | CAWRQGNSYEQYF
TRBJ2-5 | NA | NA | TRBV20-1 | TGCAGTGCTGAGGGGGTGGCTAGCGGACCAGAGACCCAGTACTTC | CSAEGVASGPETQYF
TRBJ2-7 | TRBD2 | few | TRBV7-2 | TGTGCCAGCAGCTTAGCCCGGACTAGCGGGAGCCCCTACGAGCAGTACTTC | CASSLARTSGSPYEQYF
TRBJ2-7 | NA | NA | TRBV12-3/TRBV12-4 | TGTGCCAGCAGGACAAACAGGGAGCAGTACTTC | CASRTNREQYF
TRBJ1-1 | NA | few | TRBV14 | TGTGCCAGCAGCCAAGACTGGGACACTGAAGCTTTCTTT | CASSQDWDTEAFF
TRBJ1-1 | TRBD1 | few | TRBV5-4 | TGTGCCAGCAGCTTGGGGGCCCGGGACAGGGAAGCTTTCTTT | CASSLGARDREAFF
TRBJ2-7 | TRBD2 | many | TRBV20-1 | TGCAGTGCTACGCCACCGGGGACTAGCGGGAGAAATAGGGTCTACGAGCAGTACTTC | CSATPPGTSGRNRVYEQYF
TRBJ1-1 | NA | many | TRBV7-8 | TGTGCCAGCAGCTTATCGACAGGGAACACTGAAGCTTTCTTT | CASSLSTGNTEAFF